The rows below give T cell receptor beta chains drawn from one sample of a study of T cells in Graves' hyperthyroidism and ophthalmopathy. TCRdb re-analysed the multiplex PCR reads in MiXCR, keeping a single row per CDR3 protein. The repertoire holds about 620,000 distinct CDR3 sequences, with roughly 17% as singletons. Material for sequencing was blood. Source of these receptors: a woman in her thirties with Graves' hyperthyroidism. Each CDR3 is given with its conserved first and last residue. The order of the fields is J gene, clone size, D gene, V gene, CDR3 DNA, CDR3 protein. A D gene is named only where the DNA matches it firmly. Only some rows state a clone size, as once, few, many or a class for expanded clones.

j_call: TRBJ2-1; clone_size: many; d_call: NA; v_call: TRBV28; cdr3_nt: TGTGCCAGCAGTCCCTTTCGACGTACCTCCTACAATGAGCAGTTCTTC; cdr3_aa: CASSPFRRTSYNEQFF
j_call: TRBJ2-7; clone_size: many; d_call: NA; v_call: TRBV7-2; cdr3_nt: TGTGCCAGCAGCACCTGGACGGGCGAGCAGTACTTC; cdr3_aa: CASSTWTGEQYF
j_call: TRBJ2-2; clone_size: few; d_call: TRBD1; v_call: TRBV7-3; cdr3_nt: TGTGCCAGCAGCTCCGGACAGGGGGGTTACACCGGGGAGCTGTTTTTT; cdr3_aa: CASSSGQGGYTGELFF
j_call: TRBJ1-5; clone_size: NA; d_call: NA; v_call: TRBV7-2; cdr3_nt: TGTGCCAGCAGCCCCCAGCAAGGACCGGAGGCCCAGCATTTT; cdr3_aa: CASSPQQGPEAQHF
j_call: TRBJ2-1; clone_size: NA; d_call: TRBD2; v_call: TRBV6-1; cdr3_nt: TGTGCCAGCACCGCTAGCGGGAAATACAATGAGCAGTTCTTC; cdr3_aa: CASTASGKYNEQFF
j_call: TRBJ1-4; clone_size: many; d_call: TRBD1; v_call: TRBV28; cdr3_nt: TGTGCCAGCACGATTTACAGGGGTGGACGCGAAAAACTGTTTTTT; cdr3_aa: CASTIYRGGREKLFF
j_call: TRBJ2-2; clone_size: many; d_call: TRBD1; v_call: TRBV12-3/TRBV12-4; cdr3_nt: TGTGCCAGCAGTTTAACCTCCAGGGGGCTTACGTTGAACACCGGGGAGCTGTTTTTT; cdr3_aa: CASSLTSRGLTLNTGELFF
j_call: TRBJ2-7; clone_size: many; d_call: NA; v_call: TRBV20-1; cdr3_nt: TGCAGTGCTAGGGATTGGCGGTACGAGCAGTACTTC; cdr3_aa: CSARDWRYEQYF
j_call: TRBJ1-1; clone_size: many; d_call: NA; v_call: TRBV2; cdr3_nt: TGTGCCAGCAGGAAAAACAGGGTCACTGAAGCTTTCTTT; cdr3_aa: CASRKNRVTEAFF
j_call: TRBJ2-7; clone_size: NA; d_call: NA; v_call: TRBV9; cdr3_nt: TGTGCCAGCAGCTCCCGGACCACCTCCTACGAGCAGTACTTC; cdr3_aa: CASSSRTTSYEQYF
j_call: TRBJ2-2; clone_size: NA; d_call: TRBD1; v_call: TRBV19; cdr3_nt: TGTGCCAGTAGTCCTTTGTCGGACAGGGTTGGGGGGGAGCTGTTTTTT; cdr3_aa: CASSPLSDRVGGELFF
j_call: TRBJ2-5; clone_size: NA; d_call: NA; v_call: TRBV28; cdr3_nt: TGTGCCAGCAGTTGGGACATCCCCCTCGGGAAGACCCAGTACTTC; cdr3_aa: CASSWDIPLGKTQYF
j_call: TRBJ2-3; clone_size: few; d_call: NA; v_call: TRBV4-1; cdr3_nt: TGCGCCAGCAGCCAAGACGCCATACGCACAGATACGCAGTATTTT; cdr3_aa: CASSQDAIRTDTQYF
j_call: TRBJ2-1; clone_size: many; d_call: NA; v_call: TRBV7-2; cdr3_nt: TGTGCCAGCAGCTTGGGACTCAGGGGAGGCTACAATGAGCAGTTCTTC; cdr3_aa: CASSLGLRGGYNEQFF
j_call: TRBJ2-7; clone_size: many; d_call: NA; v_call: TRBV7-2; cdr3_nt: TGTGCCAGCAGTCACAGGAGGGAGCGGGCAACTTACGAGCAGTACTTC; cdr3_aa: CASSHRRERATYEQYF
j_call: TRBJ2-5; clone_size: many; d_call: NA; v_call: TRBV28; cdr3_nt: TGTGCCAGCAGTTTAACGAGAAGGGAAGAGACCCAGTACTTC; cdr3_aa: CASSLTRREETQYF
j_call: TRBJ2-2; clone_size: NA; d_call: TRBD1; v_call: TRBV27; cdr3_nt: TGTGCCAGCAGAAAGGACAGGGAAGCCGGGGAGCTGTTTTTT; cdr3_aa: CASRKDREAGELFF
j_call: TRBJ1-3; clone_size: few; d_call: NA; v_call: TRBV9; cdr3_nt: TGTGCCAGCAGCGTACACTCTGGAAACACCATATATTTT; cdr3_aa: CASSVHSGNTIYF
j_call: TRBJ2-1; clone_size: many; d_call: TRBD2; v_call: TRBV20-1; cdr3_nt: TGCAGTGCTAGAAACCCATCAGCGGGAGGACTTAATGAGCAGTTCTTC; cdr3_aa: CSARNPSAGGLNEQFF
j_call: TRBJ1-2; clone_size: many; d_call: TRBD1; v_call: TRBV7-9; cdr3_nt: TGTGCCAGCAGCTGGCAGGGGGCAGAAGGCTACACCTTC; cdr3_aa: CASSWQGAEGYTF
j_call: TRBJ2-1; clone_size: NA; d_call: NA; v_call: TRBV7-9; cdr3_nt: TGTGCCAGCAGGCGAGGGGCTCACGAGCAGTTCTTC; cdr3_aa: CASRRGAHEQFF
j_call: TRBJ2-1; clone_size: few; d_call: NA; v_call: TRBV3-1; cdr3_nt: TGTGCCAGCAGCCAGGTCGGCGGACAGTCCTACAATGAGCAGTTCTTC; cdr3_aa: CASSQVGGQSYNEQFF
j_call: TRBJ2-5; clone_size: NA; d_call: TRBD2; v_call: TRBV6-2/TRBV6-3; cdr3_nt: TGTGCCAGCAGCCCCGGGGGGTCTGAAATTGAGACCCAGTACTTC; cdr3_aa: CASSPGGSEIETQYF
j_call: TRBJ2-7; clone_size: many; d_call: TRBD2; v_call: TRBV2; cdr3_nt: TGTGCCAGCAGTTTCTCGGGACTAGCGGGCGACGAGCAGTACTTC; cdr3_aa: CASSFSGLAGDEQYF
j_call: TRBJ2-6; clone_size: NA; d_call: NA; v_call: TRBV18; cdr3_nt: TGTGCCAGCTCACCACAAGCCTCTGGGGCCAACGTCCTGACTTTC; cdr3_aa: CASSPQASGANVLTF
j_call: TRBJ2-3; clone_size: NA; d_call: NA; v_call: TRBV29-1; cdr3_nt: TGCAGCGTTACTCTCACTAGCCTAGTTACGCAGTATTTT; cdr3_aa: CSVTLTSLVTQYF
j_call: TRBJ2-1; clone_size: NA; d_call: TRBD2; v_call: TRBV27; cdr3_nt: TGTGCCAGCAGGACTAGCGGGAATGGGGATGAGCAGTTCTTC; cdr3_aa: CASRTSGNGDEQFF
j_call: TRBJ1-1; clone_size: once; d_call: TRBD1; v_call: TRBV6-2/TRBV6-3; cdr3_nt: TGTGCCAGCCTTCGAAAGGGACAGCCGAACACTGAAGCTTTCTTT; cdr3_aa: CASLRKGQPNTEAFF
j_call: TRBJ2-7; clone_size: many; d_call: NA; v_call: TRBV27; cdr3_nt: TGTGCCAGCAGTTTATCCGGGGTCGGTGTCGAGCAGTACTTC; cdr3_aa: CASSLSGVGVEQYF
j_call: TRBJ1-5; clone_size: many; d_call: TRBD1; v_call: TRBV28; cdr3_nt: TGTGCCAGCAGTCCGGCCGGACAGGGGGCTCAGCCCCAGCATTTT; cdr3_aa: CASSPAGQGAQPQHF
j_call: TRBJ2-1; clone_size: few; d_call: TRBD1; v_call: TRBV19; cdr3_nt: TGTGCCAGTAAGCCGGGACAGGGAGACTACAATGAGCAGTTCTTC; cdr3_aa: CASKPGQGDYNEQFF
j_call: TRBJ2-1; clone_size: many; d_call: TRBD2; v_call: TRBV7-8; cdr3_nt: TGTGCCAGCAGCCCGACTAGCGGGATATACAATGAGCAGTTCTTC; cdr3_aa: CASSPTSGIYNEQFF
j_call: TRBJ2-1; clone_size: NA; d_call: TRBD2; v_call: TRBV7-6; cdr3_nt: TGTGCCAGCAGCTCTACATCCGGGACTAGCTCCTACAATGAGCAGTTCTTC; cdr3_aa: CASSSTSGTSSYNEQFF
j_call: TRBJ2-7; clone_size: NA; d_call: TRBD2; v_call: TRBV20-1; cdr3_nt: TGCAGTGCTAGGGAACCGGGACTAGCGGGAGGGCCCTACGAGCAGTACTTC; cdr3_aa: CSAREPGLAGGPYEQYF
j_call: TRBJ2-1; clone_size: few; d_call: NA; v_call: TRBV19; cdr3_nt: TGTGCCAGTAGTCCCACCAGGAGAGGTGTAAATGAGCAGTTCTTC; cdr3_aa: CASSPTRRGVNEQFF
j_call: TRBJ2-1; clone_size: many; d_call: TRBD2; v_call: TRBV12-3/TRBV12-4; cdr3_nt: TGTGCCAGCAGTCCGGGGGGGGGCCAGGGTAGAAGCGGGAGGGTCGGTGAGCAGTTCTTC; cdr3_aa: CASSPGGGQGRSGRVGEQFF
j_call: TRBJ2-3; clone_size: NA; d_call: NA; v_call: TRBV19; cdr3_nt: TGTGCCAGTAGTCCCCTTCGGAGTCCAGATACGCAGTATTTT; cdr3_aa: CASSPLRSPDTQYF
j_call: TRBJ2-1; clone_size: few; d_call: TRBD1; v_call: TRBV7-9; cdr3_nt: TGTGCCAGCAGCCACGGGACAGGGGGGAGCGGTGAGCAGTTCTTC; cdr3_aa: CASSHGTGGSGEQFF
j_call: TRBJ2-7; clone_size: NA; d_call: NA; v_call: TRBV5-1; cdr3_nt: TGCGCCAGCAGCTTGGAGATGGGGGAGGACGAGCAGTACTTC; cdr3_aa: CASSLEMGEDEQYF
j_call: TRBJ2-6; clone_size: few; d_call: NA; v_call: TRBV24-1; cdr3_nt: TGTGCCGTCTCTGGGGCCAACGTCCTGACTTTC; cdr3_aa: CAVSGANVLTF
j_call: TRBJ2-3; clone_size: many; d_call: TRBD2; v_call: TRBV27; cdr3_nt: TGTGCCAGCGGAGGACTAGCGGGAGAACATACGCAGTATTTT; cdr3_aa: CASGGLAGEHTQYF
j_call: TRBJ1-5; clone_size: many; d_call: NA; v_call: TRBV20-1; cdr3_nt: TGCAGTGCTAGGTCGCGGGGGTCTCAGCCCCAGCATTTT; cdr3_aa: CSARSRGSQPQHF
j_call: TRBJ2-1; clone_size: many; d_call: NA; v_call: TRBV28; cdr3_nt: TGTGCCAGCAGCGGGAGACGGTTTAATGAGCAGTTCTTC; cdr3_aa: CASSGRRFNEQFF
j_call: TRBJ1-5; clone_size: many; d_call: NA; v_call: TRBV19; cdr3_nt: TGTGCCAGTAGTATGGGACTTAAGTATAGCAATCAGCCCCAGCATTTT; cdr3_aa: CASSMGLKYSNQPQHF
j_call: TRBJ2-1; clone_size: NA; d_call: NA; v_call: TRBV6-2/TRBV6-3; cdr3_nt: TGTGCCAGCAGTAACGGTTGGGGGGCGCGGAGTGAGCAGTTCTTC; cdr3_aa: CASSNGWGARSEQFF
j_call: TRBJ2-7; clone_size: many; d_call: TRBD2; v_call: TRBV5-1; cdr3_nt: TGCGCCAGCAGCTTCCAGACTAGCGGGACACCCTACGAGCAGTACTTC; cdr3_aa: CASSFQTSGTPYEQYF
j_call: TRBJ1-1; clone_size: many; d_call: TRBD1; v_call: TRBV29-1; cdr3_nt: TGCAGCGCCTCGGGACAGGGGGCCGGGGCTGAAGCTTTCTTT; cdr3_aa: CSASGQGAGAEAFF
j_call: TRBJ1-5; clone_size: many; d_call: TRBD1; v_call: TRBV7-2; cdr3_nt: TGTGCCAGCAGCTTCGGGGACAGGGGGCTCCCCCAGCATTTT; cdr3_aa: CASSFGDRGLPQHF
j_call: TRBJ1-2; clone_size: many; d_call: NA; v_call: TRBV7-2; cdr3_nt: TGTGCCAGCAGCTTAGGACCTACAGCGATTGGCTACACCTTC; cdr3_aa: CASSLGPTAIGYTF
j_call: TRBJ2-7; clone_size: NA; d_call: TRBD2; v_call: TRBV19; cdr3_nt: TGTGCCAGTAAAAAGCGGGAGAGACCCTACGAGCAGTACTTC; cdr3_aa: CASKKRERPYEQYF
j_call: TRBJ2-7; clone_size: many; d_call: TRBD2; v_call: TRBV3-1; cdr3_nt: TGTGCCAGCAGCCAAGCGGGACTAGCAACCCACGAGCAGTACTTC; cdr3_aa: CASSQAGLATHEQYF
j_call: TRBJ2-7; clone_size: few; d_call: NA; v_call: TRBV5-1; cdr3_nt: TGCGCCAGCAGCCGGGACATTTCCTACGAGCAGTACTTC; cdr3_aa: CASSRDISYEQYF
j_call: TRBJ2-1; clone_size: few; d_call: NA; v_call: TRBV6-2/TRBV6-3; cdr3_nt: TGTGCCAGCAGTTACTCGGTCTCCCCCATAGGGTCCTACAATGAGCAGTTCTTC; cdr3_aa: CASSYSVSPIGSYNEQFF